This T cell receptor (beta chain) was obtained from a study of blood T cell repertoires in COVID-19. Overall study: Sites in the United States, Italy and Spain provided acute and convalescent COVID-19 samples. PBMCs, B-cell-depleted T cells, or T cells were the source of the cDNA or gDNA that made up the material.

Germline-derived CDR1 and CDR2 are LGHNA and YNFKEQ. The CDR3 contains 13 residues. V lost 0 bases and J 7 bases, leaving 10 bases between the germline ends. Measured with immunoSEQ multiplex PCR; TCRdb has only the in-frame clones, and not every one. The table has 150,000 to 200,000 clones, around 86% seen once; the top ten hold approximately 3.5%. The rearrangement joins TRBV4-2 to TRBJ2-7; a weak D match, TRBD1 (6 bases). Material: peripheral blood. The sequence derives from a man in his 70s with acute or convalescent COVID-19. The CDR3 sequence: CASSQDWGLEQYF. The CDR3 DNA reads TGTGCCAGCAGCCAAGATTGGGGGCTAGAGCAGTACTTC.